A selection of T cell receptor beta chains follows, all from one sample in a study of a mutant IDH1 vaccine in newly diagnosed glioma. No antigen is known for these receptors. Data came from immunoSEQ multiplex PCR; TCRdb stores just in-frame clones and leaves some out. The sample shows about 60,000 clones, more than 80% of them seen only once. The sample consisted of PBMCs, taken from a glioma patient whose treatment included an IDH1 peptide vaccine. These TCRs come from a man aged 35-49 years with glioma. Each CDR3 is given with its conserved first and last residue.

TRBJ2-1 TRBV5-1 CASSFTGGGHNEQFF
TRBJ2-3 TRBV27 CASSPGARGRSSTDTQYF
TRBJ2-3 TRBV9 CASSVFHGDTQYF
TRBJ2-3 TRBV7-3 CASSPDRGTDTQYF
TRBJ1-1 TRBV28 CASARRRNTEAFF
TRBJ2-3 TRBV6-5 CASTTGGQGRTQYF
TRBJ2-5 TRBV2 CASTKRPSGTGLQETQYF
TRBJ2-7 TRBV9 CASSVEGGSYEQYF
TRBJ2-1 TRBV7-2 CASSLLAGGLPVEQFF
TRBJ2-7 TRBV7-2 CASSLPSLYEQYF
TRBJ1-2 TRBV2 CASRPRRQGYLYGYTF
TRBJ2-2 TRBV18 CASSQKGPGTSENTGELFF
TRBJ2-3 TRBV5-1 CASSMTSGGAGGTDTQYF